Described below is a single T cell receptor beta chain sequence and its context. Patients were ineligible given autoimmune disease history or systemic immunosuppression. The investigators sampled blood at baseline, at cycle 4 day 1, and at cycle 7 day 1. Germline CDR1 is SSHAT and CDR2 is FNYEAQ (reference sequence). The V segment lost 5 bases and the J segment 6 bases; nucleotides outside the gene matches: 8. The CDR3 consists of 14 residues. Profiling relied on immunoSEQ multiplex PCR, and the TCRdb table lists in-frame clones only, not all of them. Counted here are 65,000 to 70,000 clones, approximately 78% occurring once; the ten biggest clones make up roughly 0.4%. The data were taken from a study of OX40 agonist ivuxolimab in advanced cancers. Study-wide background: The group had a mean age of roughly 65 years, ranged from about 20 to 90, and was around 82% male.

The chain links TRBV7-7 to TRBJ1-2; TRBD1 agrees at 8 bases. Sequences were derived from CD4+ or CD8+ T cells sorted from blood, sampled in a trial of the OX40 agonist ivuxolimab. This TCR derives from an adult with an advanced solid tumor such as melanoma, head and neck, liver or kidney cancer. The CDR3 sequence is CASSPDRDEHGYTF. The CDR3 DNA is TGTGCCAGCAGCCCGGACAGGGACGAACATGGCTACACCTTC.